A selection of T cell receptor beta chains follows, all from one sample in a study of Graves' ophthalmopathy and Graves' hyperthyroidism. TCRdb reprocessed the multiplex PCR reads with MiXCR, giving one entry per CDR3 protein. The sample lists a few hundred thousand distinct CDR3 sequences; about 22% were seen once. The sequenced material came from peripheral blood. All receptors come from a woman between 50 and 59 years old with Graves' ophthalmopathy. Each CDR3 is given with its conserved first and last residue. The order of the fields is J gene, D gene, V gene, clone size, CDR3 protein, CDR3 DNA. The D gene is left open where the match is weak. Size tells how often a clone was seen (once, few, many) or the class of an expanded clone, and some rows leave it out.

>TRBJ2-2|.|TRBV11-2|.
CASSYHGRFRGAETRELFF
TGTGCCAGCAGTTACCATGGACGTTTTAGGGGTGCGGAGACCAGGGAGCTGTTTTTT
>TRBJ1-6|.|TRBV24-1|few
CATSGTAYSPLHF
TGTGCCACCAGTGGGACAGCTTATTCACCCCTCCACTTT
>TRBJ2-7|.|TRBV5-1|many
CASSGGGYEGQYF
TGCGCCAGCAGCGGGGGGGGCTACGAGGGGCAGTACTTC
>TRBJ2-2|.|TRBV9|many
CASSGDIYTGELFF
TGTGCCAGCAGCGGCGACATTTACACCGGGGAGCTGTTTTTT
>TRBJ2-7|.|TRBV6-5|many
CASSSSGNSYEQYF
TGTGCCAGCAGTTCATCGGGAAACTCCTACGAGCAGTACTTC
>TRBJ2-5|.|TRBV11-2|medium-sized
CASSLTPGWWRAETQYF
TGTGCCAGCAGCTTAACCCCGGGGTGGTGGAGAGCAGAGACCCAGTACTTC
>TRBJ2-7|.|TRBV19|many
CASSMLGTSSYEQYF
TGTGCCAGTAGTATGTTGGGGACCAGCTCCTACGAGCAGTACTTC
>TRBJ2-7|TRBD1|TRBV28|.
CASSSTGDWYEQYF
TGTGCCAGCAGTTCGACAGGGGATTGGTACGAGCAGTACTTC
>TRBJ1-1|.|TRBV6-5|few
CASSYRVGGPNTEAFF
TGTGCCAGCAGTTACCGGGTGGGGGGTCCGAACACTGAAGCTTTCTTT
>TRBJ2-4|.|TRBV27|many
CASSNRLVAKNIQYF
TGTGCCAGCAGTAACCGGCTAGTAGCCAAAAACATTCAGTACTTC
>TRBJ1-1|.|TRBV7-9|many
CASSHMRPQGTEAFF
TGTGCCAGCAGCCACATGCGGCCCCAAGGCACTGAAGCTTTCTTT
>TRBJ2-7|.|TRBV5-1|many
CASSSSGTLYEQYF
TGCGCCAGCAGTTCGTCCGGGACGTTATACGAGCAGTACTTC
>TRBJ2-2|.|TRBV6-2/TRBV6-3|.
CASRAPDPRGTGELFF
TGTGCCAGCAGAGCCCCCGACCCCCGCGGCACCGGGGAGCTGTTTTTT
>TRBJ1-5|.|TRBV12-5|many
CASGSRPGYQPQHF
TGTGCTAGTGGTTCACGACCAGGGTATCAGCCCCAGCATTTT
>TRBJ2-7|.|TRBV12-3/TRBV12-4|many
CASSFERVGSYEQYF
TGTGCCAGCAGTTTTGAGCGGGTTGGCTCCTACGAGCAGTACTTC
>TRBJ1-2|TRBD1|TRBV6-4|many
CASSTSRTGAATKGFGYTF
TGTGCCAGCAGTACCTCGCGAACAGGGGCCGCCACAAAGGGGTTTGGCTACACCTTC
>TRBJ1-2|TRBD1|TRBV27|many
CASSEGQGLYYGYTF
TGTGCCAGCAGTGAAGGACAGGGCTTGTACTATGGCTACACCTTC
>TRBJ1-1|TRBD1|TRBV13|many
CASSFDRGLNTEAFF
TGTGCCAGCAGCTTTGACAGGGGTTTGAACACTGAAGCTTTCTTT
>TRBJ1-6|.|TRBV20-1|few
CSANSPGSGTNSPLHF
TGCAGTGCTAATTCACCGGGATCAGGGACGAATTCACCCCTCCACTTT
>TRBJ2-7|.|TRBV12-3/TRBV12-4|many
CASSPHTGSYEQYF
TGTGCCAGCAGTCCTCACACGGGCAGCTACGAGCAGTACTTC
>TRBJ2-7|.|TRBV7-6|many
CASSPTRGGEQYF
TGTGCCAGCAGCCCGACAAGAGGGGGCGAGCAGTACTTC
>TRBJ2-5|.|TRBV6-1|many
CASSDDYIQETQYF
TGTGCCAGCAGTGATGACTACATCCAAGAGACCCAGTACTTC
>TRBJ2-5|TRBD2|TRBV28|.
CATGVSSGTKETQYF
TGTGCCACAGGAGTTTCTAGCGGGACCAAAGAGACCCAGTACTTC
>TRBJ2-7|.|TRBV6-1|many
CASSEARQTPYF
TGTGCCAGCAGTGAAGCTCGGCAGACTCCGTACTTC
>TRBJ2-7|TRBD2|TRBV6-5|many
CASSLAGEAYERYF
TGTGCCAGCAGTTTAGCGGGAGAGGCCTACGAGCGGTACTTC
>TRBJ1-2|TRBD1|TRBV29-1|many
CSVYLGQEGSNYGYTF
TGCAGCGTCTACCTGGGACAGGAAGGGTCTAACTATGGCTACACCTTC
>TRBJ1-3|.|TRBV7-2|many
CATREAGTGNTIYF
TGTGCCACCCGTGAGGCAGGGACTGGAAACACCATATATTTT